One and the same sample provided the 25 T cell receptor beta chains below, sequenced in a study of cytotoxic CD8 clonotypes in ibrutinib-treated CLL. TCRdb's copy holds only in-frame clones and misses some; the assay was immunoSEQ multiplex PCR. The sample includes over 200,000 clones, approximately 79% of them seen just once. Sequencing was performed on PBMCs, taken after 12 months of ibrutinib treatment. These TCRs come from a human donor with chronic lymphocytic leukemia.

The rearrangement links TRBV18 to TRBJ2-3; no clear D. Germline V gene sequence: CDR1 KGHSH, CDR2 LQKENI. Trimming removed 2 bases from V and 3 bases from J, with 3 bases in between. CDR3 length: 12 amino acids. Here the CDR3 reads CASSPETDTQYF. The CDR3 DNA reads as TGTGCCAGCTCACCAGAGACAGATACGCAGTATTTT.

The chain carries TRBV25-1 and TRBJ1-3; the D is unclear. V was clipped by 3 bases and J by 1 base, with 7 bases between them. Germline-derived CDR1 and CDR2 are MGHDK and SYGVNS. This CDR3 contains 14 residues. The CDR3 coding sequence is TGTGCCAGCAGTGAGCCAGCGTCTGGAAACACCATATATTTT. Protein: CASSEPASGNTIYF. Complete variable domain (other parts from reference TRBV25-1 and TRBJ1-3): EADIYQTPRYLVIGTGKKITLECSQTMGHDKMYWYQQDPGMELHLIHYSYGVNSTEKGDLSSESTVSRIRTEHFPLTLESARPSHTSQYLCASSEPASGNTIYFGEGSWLTVV.

This rearrangement joins TRBV28 to TRBJ2-1; D call uncertain. The germline V gene encodes CDR1 MDHEN and CDR2 SYDVKM. Trimming shortened V by 5 bases and J by 12 bases, and 14 bases separated the two germline ends. This CDR3 has 12 amino acids. CDR3 sequence: CASSHSPRGQFF. The CDR3 nucleotides are TGTGCCAGCAGTCACTCTCCGCGAGGGCAGTTCTTC.

This sequence joins TRBV27 and TRBJ1-2; a possible D gene is TRBD1 (5 bases). The CDR3 extends over 12 amino acids. Germline V lookup: CDR1 MNHEY, CDR2 SMNVEV (reference sequence). V lost 3 bases to trimming and J lost 7 bases, with 9 bases between them. CDR3 nucleotides: TGTGCCAGCAGTTTTAACGGGGGTGGCTACACCTTC. This sequence encodes CASSFNGGGYTF.

This clone was seen only once. This chain connects TRBV5-1 to TRBJ2-5, with 7 positions matching TRBD2. The J segment lost 5 bases and the V segment lost 4 bases, leaving 5 bases of the junction unmatched. CDR1 and CDR2 (germline): SGHRS, YFSETQ. The length of the CDR3 is 13 residues. The CDR3 nucleotides read TGCGCCAGCAGCCCGGGAGGAGCGGAGACCCAGTACTTC. It encodes CASSPGGAETQYF.

The chain couples TRBV7-6 to TRBJ1-1, with D hard to call. Trimming removed 4 bases at V and 0 bases at J, with 6 bases between. Per the germline V gene, CDR1 is SGHVS and CDR2 is FNYEAQ. The CDR3 totals 13 residues. The DNA of the CDR3 is TGTGCCAGCAGCTACAGAGTGAACACTGAAGCTTTCTTT. Its translation is CASSYRVNTEAFF. Full variable domain (missing parts from reference TRBV7-6 and TRBJ1-1): GAGVSQSPRYKVTKRGQDVALRCDPISGHVSLYWYRQALGQGPEFLTYFNYEAQQDKSGLPNDRFSAERPEGSISTLTIQRTEQRDSAMYRCASSYRVNTEAFFGQGTRLTVV.

This rearrangement joins TRBV27 to TRBJ2-7, with 9 bases aligning to TRBD2. In germline, CDR1 is MNHEY, CDR2 SMNVEV (reference sequence). Germline trimming cut 6 bases from V and 7 bases from J; bases unmatched to any gene: 16. The CDR3 runs 16 residues. The CDR3 DNA sequence: TGTGCCAGCAGCCTGACGTTAGCGGGAGCGCGTGGGGAGCAGTACTTC. Encoded protein: CASSLTLAGARGEQYF.

The chain is built from TRBV10-1 and TRBJ2-5; D is unresolved. Looked up from germline, CDR1 is WNHNN and CDR2 is SYGVQD (reference sequence). The V gene lost 1 base and the J gene lost 5 bases, with 14 bases spanning the gap. This CDR3 contains 15 residues. CDR3 sequence reads: CASSEYGNRVETQYF. DNA for the CDR3: TGCGCCAGCAGTGAGTACGGAAACCGGGTGGAGACCCAGTACTTC.

The DNA of the CDR3 is TGCAGCGTTGAAAGTTCAGGCCTCACAGCTAACTATGGCTACACCTTC. Translated: CSVESSGLTANYGYTF. This rearrangement joins TRBV29-1 to TRBJ1-2; no definite D call. The CDR3 covers 16 residues. The germline V gene encodes CDR1 SQVTM and CDR2 ANQGSEA. The germline V and J ends were trimmed by 2 bases and 0 bases, with 16 bases remaining between them.

The rearrangement links TRBV10-1 to TRBJ1-1; weak D call: TRBD1 (5 bases). CDR1 is WNHNN, CDR2 SYGVQD, per germline (reference sequence). The CDR3 length is 14 residues. The V and J ends lost 5 bases and 1 base respectively, with 11 bases between them. The CDR3 protein is CASSRGPANTEAFF. CDR3 nucleotide sequence: TGCGCCAGCAGTCGGGGCCCGGCGAACACTGAAGCTTTCTTT.

This clone was observed a single time. The chain joins TRBV7-2 to TRBJ1-5; tentative D call: TRBD1 (5 bases). From germline, CDR1 is SGHTA and CDR2 FQGNSA. V gave up 4 bases and J gave up 5 bases, with 12 bases separating them. This CDR3 spans 14 amino acids. CDR3 bases: TGTGCCAGCAGCTACTCTCAGGGTGATCAGCCCCAGCATTTT. Amino acids: CASSYSQGDQPQHF.

The chain combines TRBV5-1 with TRBJ2-5; D not resolved. The germline V gene has CDR1 SGHRS and CDR2 YFSETQ. Trimming shortened V by 1 base and J by 1 base, and 5 bases separated the two germline ends. The CDR3 has 13 amino acids. CDR3 protein: CASSLLSQETQYF. The DNA for the CDR3 is TGCGCCAGCAGCTTGTTATCCCAAGAGACCCAGTACTTC.

The rearrangement joins TRBV7-9 to TRBJ2-5, with 7 bases that match TRBD1. Trimming at V came to 10 bases and at J to 2 bases, leaving 7 bases not matched to a gene. Looked up from germline, CDR1 is SEHNR and CDR2 is FQNEAQ (reference sequence). The CDR3 has 13 residues. The CDR3 nucleotides are TGTGCCACCAGGGACAGCTATCAAGAGACCCAGTACTTC. This translates into CATRDSYQETQYF.

The chain couples TRBV13 to TRBJ2-7, with 12 bases that match TRBD1. The germline CDR1 and CDR2 sequences are PRHDT and FYEKMQ (reference sequence). With V trimmed by 3 bases and J by 2 bases, 5 bases remained unmatched. The CDR3 is made up of 16 amino acids. The CDR3 here is CASSLGDRGHPYEQYF. CDR3 nucleotide sequence: TGTGCCAGCAGCTTGGGGGACAGGGGGCATCCCTACGAGCAGTACTTC.

This chain uses TRBV21-1 with TRBJ2-5; the table assigns TRBD2, which was not confirmed against the DNA. TRBV21-1 is labeled a pseudogene. This CDR3 comprises 14 residues. The CDR3 region has the DNA TGTGCCAGCAGCAAAGTGGTAGACCAAGAGACCCAGTACTTC. It encodes CASSKVVDQETQYF.

This chain connects TRBV6-5 to TRBJ1-5; unclear D gene. V was trimmed by 3 bases and J by 2 bases, leaving 11 bases between them. Germline CDR1 MNHEY, CDR2 SVGAGI. The CDR3 length is 15 residues. CDR3 in amino acids: CASSYKPSGNQPQHF. In DNA, the CDR3 is TGTGCCAGCAGTTATAAGCCGAGCGGCAATCAGCCCCAGCATTTT.

This sequence joins TRBV5-1 and TRBJ2-3; a possible D gene is TRBD2 (6 bases). The CDR3 has 16 amino acids. The V and J ends lost 3 bases and 4 bases respectively, with 18 bases between them. In germline, CDR1 is SGHRS, CDR2 YFSETQ. In DNA form, the CDR3 reads TGCGCCAGCAGCTCTCCAATACTAGCCGGGGCAGATACGCAGTATTTT. Translating it yields CASSSPILAGADTQYF.

The count of this clone is one. The rearrangement joins TRBV15 to TRBJ2-3, with D maybe TRBD2 (5 bases). This CDR3 contains 12 residues. Germline V gene lookup returns CDR1 LNHNV and CDR2 YYDKDF (reference sequence). Trimming removed 2 bases from V and 6 bases from J, with 6 bases in between. The CDR3 spells CATSRRRDTQYF. In nucleotides, the CDR3 is TGTGCCACCAGCAGACGGAGGGATACGCAGTATTTT.

This rearrangement joins TRBV6-1 to TRBJ1-3; D is unresolved. The CDR3 extends over 19 amino acids. Per germline, CDR1 MNHNS and CDR2 SASEGT. V was clipped by 4 bases and J by 0 bases, with 22 bases between them. The CDR3 DNA is TGTGCCAGCAGTGCCCCTGAGGGATCTTCTATTAGCTCTGGAAACACCATATATTTT. Its protein is CASSAPEGSSISSGNTIYF.

The rearrangement links TRBV5-4 to TRBJ1-4, with a tentative D call TRBD1 (5 bases). Germline assignment: CDR1 SGHNT and CDR2 YYREEE (reference sequence). V shed 0 bases and J shed 7 bases, with 10 bases lying between them. This CDR3 contains 14 residues. For the CDR3, the DNA is TGTGCCAGCAGCTTGGCTGGGGCCACTGAAAAACTGTTTTTT. Translation gives CASSLAGATEKLFF. The full variable domain, in which reference TRBV5-4 and TRBJ1-4 provide the parts outside the CDR3, is ETGVTQSPTHLIKTRGQQVTLRCSSQSGHNTVSWYQQALGQGPQFIFQYYREEENGRGNFPPRFSGLQFPNYSSELNVNALELDDSALYLCASSLAGATEKLFFGSGTQLSVL.

The chain carries TRBV7-8 and TRBJ1-1, with D possibly matching TRBD1 (6 bases). The CDR3 length is 16 residues. Germline V gene lookup returns CDR1 SGHVS and CDR2 FQNEAQ. Between the trimmed V and J ends, which lost 1 base and 0 bases, there was a span of 12 bases. The CDR3: CASSLVGGGMNTEAFF. The CDR3, as DNA: TGTGCCAGCAGCTTAGTGGGGGGCGGCATGAACACTGAAGCTTTCTTT.

DNA of the CDR3: TGTGCCAGCAGTTACTCGCTGGCAGCCGGAAACACCATATATTTT. It translates to CASSYSLAAGNTIYF. The V gene is TRBV6-5, the J gene TRBJ1-3; D is unresolved. This CDR3 contains 15 residues. Germline lookup yields CDR1 MNHEY and CDR2 SVGAGI. Trimming took 0 bases from V and 4 from J, leaving 10 bases between them.

This rearrangement joins TRBV11-3 to TRBJ2-1; D possibly corresponds to TRBD2 (6 bases). CDR3 size: 15 residues. Looked up from germline, CDR1 is SGHNT and CDR2 is YENEEA. V lost 3 bases to trimming and J lost 2 bases, with 11 bases between them. CDR3 protein: CASSLAGSPYNEQFF. CDR3 in DNA: TGTGCCAGCAGCTTGGCGGGATCCCCCTACAATGAGCAGTTCTTC.

This clone was observed a handful of times. The rearrangement uses TRBV19 and TRBJ2-1; D not certain. The V and J ends lost 7 bases and 4 bases respectively, with 11 bases between them. CDR1 and CDR2 (germline): LNHDA, SQIVND (reference sequence). The CDR3 totals 13 residues. The CDR3 loop is CASNHQLYNEQFF. CDR3 sequence (DNA): TGTGCCAGTAACCACCAGCTTTACAATGAGCAGTTCTTC.

The V gene is TRBV15, the J gene TRBJ1-4, with 7 bases identical to TRBD1. This CDR3 comprises 15 residues. Germline V gene data show CDR1 as LNHNV and CDR2 as YYDKDF (reference sequence). The ends lost 1 base at V and 8 bases at J; junction bases unmatched: 7. CDR3 residues: CATSRVRTGWEKLFF. The CDR3 bases are TGTGCCACCAGCAGAGTCCGGACAGGTTGGGAAAAACTGTTTTTT.